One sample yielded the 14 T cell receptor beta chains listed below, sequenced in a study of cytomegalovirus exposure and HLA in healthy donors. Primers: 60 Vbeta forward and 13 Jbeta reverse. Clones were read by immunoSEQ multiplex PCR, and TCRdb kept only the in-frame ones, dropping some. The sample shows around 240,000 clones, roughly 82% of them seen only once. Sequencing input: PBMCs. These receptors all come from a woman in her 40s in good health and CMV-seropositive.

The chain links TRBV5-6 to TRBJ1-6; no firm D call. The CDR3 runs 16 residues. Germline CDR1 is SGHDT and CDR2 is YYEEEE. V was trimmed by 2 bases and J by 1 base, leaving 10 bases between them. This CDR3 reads CASSFWQASYNSPLHF. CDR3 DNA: TGTGCCAGCAGCTTTTGGCAGGCTTCCTATAATTCACCCCTCCACTTT.

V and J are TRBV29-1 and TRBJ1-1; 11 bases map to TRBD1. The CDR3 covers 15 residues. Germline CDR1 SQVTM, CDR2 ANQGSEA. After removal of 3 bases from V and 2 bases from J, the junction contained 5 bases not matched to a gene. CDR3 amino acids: CSVERTGGTNTEAFF. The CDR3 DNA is TGCAGCGTTGAGCGGACAGGGGGCACCAACACTGAAGCTTTCTTT.

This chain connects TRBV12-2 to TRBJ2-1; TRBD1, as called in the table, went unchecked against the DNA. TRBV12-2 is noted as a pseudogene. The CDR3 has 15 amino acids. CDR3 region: CASHCQGCSYNEQFF. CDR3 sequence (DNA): TGTGCAAGTCACTGTCAGGGATGCTCCTACAATGAGCAGTTCTTC.

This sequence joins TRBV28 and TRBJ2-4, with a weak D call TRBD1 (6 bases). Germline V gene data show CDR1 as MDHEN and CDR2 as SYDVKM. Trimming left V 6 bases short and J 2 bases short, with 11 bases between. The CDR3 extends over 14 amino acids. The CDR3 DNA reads TGTGCCAGCAGCATACAGGGAACCAAAAACATTCAGTACTTC. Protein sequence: CASSIQGTKNIQYF.

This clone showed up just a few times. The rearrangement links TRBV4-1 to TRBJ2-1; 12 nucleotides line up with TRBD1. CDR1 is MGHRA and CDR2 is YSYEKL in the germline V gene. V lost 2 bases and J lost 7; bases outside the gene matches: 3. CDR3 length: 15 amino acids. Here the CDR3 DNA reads TGCGCCAGCAGCCAACCGGGACAGGGGGCTAATGAGCAGTTCTTC. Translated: CASSQPGQGANEQFF.

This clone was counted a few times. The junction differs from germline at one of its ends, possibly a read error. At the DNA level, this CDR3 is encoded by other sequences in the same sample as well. The CDR3 here is CASSTEFSSYNSPLHF. CDR3 DNA: TGTGCCAGTTCCACAGAATTCAGCTCCTATAATTCCCCCCTCCACTTT. V is TRBV2 and J is TRBJ1-6; D is unresolved. CDR3 size: 16 residues. Germline assignment: CDR1 SNHLY and CDR2 FYNNEI.

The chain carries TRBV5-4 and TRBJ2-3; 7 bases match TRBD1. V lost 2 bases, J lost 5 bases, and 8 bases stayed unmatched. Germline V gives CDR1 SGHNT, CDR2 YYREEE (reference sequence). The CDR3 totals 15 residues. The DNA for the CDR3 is TGTGCCAGCAGCTTCGAGGGGGCGCAGAGAGATACGCAGTATTTT. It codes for CASSFEGAQRDTQYF.

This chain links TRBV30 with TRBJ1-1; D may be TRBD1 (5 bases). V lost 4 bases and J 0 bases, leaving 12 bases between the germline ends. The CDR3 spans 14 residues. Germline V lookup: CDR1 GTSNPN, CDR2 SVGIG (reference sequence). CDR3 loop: CAWTPRVLNTEAFF. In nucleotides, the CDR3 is TGTGCCTGGACGCCCAGGGTTCTGAACACTGAAGCTTTCTTT.

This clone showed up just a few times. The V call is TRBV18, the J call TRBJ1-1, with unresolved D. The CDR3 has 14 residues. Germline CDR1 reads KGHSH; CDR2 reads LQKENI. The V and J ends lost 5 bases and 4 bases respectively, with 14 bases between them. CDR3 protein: CASSSRTGGTEAFF. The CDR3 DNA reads TGTGCCAGCTCATCCCGGACGGGAGGCACTGAAGCTTTCTTT.

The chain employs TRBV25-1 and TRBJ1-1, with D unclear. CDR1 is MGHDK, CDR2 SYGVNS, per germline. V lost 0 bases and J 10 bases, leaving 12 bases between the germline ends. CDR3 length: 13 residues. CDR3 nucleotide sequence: TGTGCCAGCAGTGAATACCAGGCCGGTGCAGCTTTCTTT. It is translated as CASSEYQAGAAFF.

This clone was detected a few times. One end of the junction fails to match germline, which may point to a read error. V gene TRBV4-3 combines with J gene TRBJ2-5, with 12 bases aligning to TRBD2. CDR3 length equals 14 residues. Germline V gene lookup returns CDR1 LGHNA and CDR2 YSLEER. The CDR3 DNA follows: TGCGCCAGCAGCCAAGATCTCGGGACTAGCGGGCGTAACTTC. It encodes CASSQDLGTSGRNF.

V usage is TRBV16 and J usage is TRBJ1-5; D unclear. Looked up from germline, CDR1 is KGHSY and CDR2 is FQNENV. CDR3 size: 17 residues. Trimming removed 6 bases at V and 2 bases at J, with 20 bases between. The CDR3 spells CASSRGSGLGRNQPQHF. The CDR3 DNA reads TGTGCCAGCAGTCGGGGTTCGGGCCTCGGACGCAATCAGCCCCAGCATTTT.

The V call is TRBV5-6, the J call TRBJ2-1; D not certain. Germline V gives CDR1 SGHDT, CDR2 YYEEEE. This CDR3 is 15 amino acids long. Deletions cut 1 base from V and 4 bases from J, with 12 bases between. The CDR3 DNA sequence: TGTGCCAGCAGCTTGAAGGCGACATATTACAATGAGCAGTTCTTC. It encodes CASSLKATYYNEQFF.

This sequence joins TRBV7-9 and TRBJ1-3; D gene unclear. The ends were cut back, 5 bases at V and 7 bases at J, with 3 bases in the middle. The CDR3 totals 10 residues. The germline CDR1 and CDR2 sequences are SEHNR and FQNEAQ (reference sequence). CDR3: CASSLNTIYF. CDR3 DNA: TGTGCCAGCAGCCTTAACACCATATATTTT. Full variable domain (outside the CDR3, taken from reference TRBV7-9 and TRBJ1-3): DTGVSQNPRHKITKRGQNVTFRCDPISEHNRLYWYRQTLGQGPEFLTYFQNEAQLEKSRLLSDRFSAERPKGSFSTLEIQRTEQGDSAMYLCASSLNTIYFGEGSWLTVV.